This T cell receptor beta chain was retrieved from a study of CD4 T cells in relation to SARS-CoV-2 and coronaviruses. Turning to the study itself: TCR beta CDR3s were sequenced after approximately ten-day antigen culture of PBMCs. Study-wide results and limits: About 65% of donors had memory CD4+ clonotypes crossrecognizing SARS-CoV-2 and common cold coronavirus spike.

Regarding this clone: Antigen unknown.

Naive and memory CD4+ T cells were cultured with CEF, then survey-sequenced. Repertoires were generated with immunoSEQ multiplex PCR, while TCRdb's copy carries only in-frame clones and drops some. The sample includes roughly 41,000 clones, roughly 84% of them seen just once. CDR1 is MDHEN and CDR2 is SYDVKM in the germline V gene. With V trimmed by 7 bases and J by 4 bases, 6 bases remained unmatched. The CDR3 extends over 14 amino acids. Naive or memory CD4+ cells were cultured 1:1 with T cell-depleted PBMCs plus CEF. The sequence came from an adult with COVID-19. The chain combines TRBV28 with TRBJ1-3, with 8 bases fitting TRBD1. The sequenced material came from naive CD4+ T cells from PBMCs, cultured in vitro. Sample subset: naive CD4+ T cells isolated by negative enrichment. DNA for the CDR3: TGTGCCAGCACCTGGACAGGGCTGGGAAACACCATATATTTT. The encoded protein is CASTWTGLGNTIYF. Full variable domain (rest looked up from reference TRBV28 and TRBJ1-3): DVKVTQSSRYLVKRTGEKVFLECVQDMDHENMFWYRQDPGLGLRLIYFSYDVKMKEKGDIPEGYSVSREKKERFSLILESASTNQTSMYLCASTWTGLGNTIYFGEGSWLTVV.